The 21 T cell receptor beta chains reported below all come from one sample, sequenced in a study of blood T cell repertoires in COVID-19. Libraries were prepared by immunoSEQ multiplex PCR; TCRdb keeps only in-frame clonotypes and omits some of them. The sample holds about 200,000 clones, about nine tenths seen once. The sample consisted of peripheral blood. These receptor sequences come from a young man with active or convalescent COVID-19.

V usage is TRBV4-2 and J usage is TRBJ2-7; TRBD2 aligns across 9 bases. Germline V gene sequence: CDR1 LGHNA, CDR2 YNFKEQ. V was clipped by 0 bases and J by 4 bases; unmatched bases: 19. The CDR3 sequence is 20 residues long. The CDR3: CASSQDRPVGSSGSLYEQYF. The CDR3 DNA is TGTGCCAGCAGCCAAGATCGGCCGGTCGGAAGTAGCGGGAGTTTATACGAGCAGTACTTC.

The chain carries TRBV2 and TRBJ1-1; 7 nucleotides align to TRBD1. Trimming cost V 9 bases and J 3 bases; bases outside gene matches: 7. The length of the CDR3 is 13 residues. Germline V CDR1 and CDR2: SNHLY, FYNNEI. The CDR3 here is CASTQGLDTEAFF. CDR3 DNA sequence: TGTGCCAGTACACAGGGGTTGGACACTGAAGCTTTCTTT. Using reference TRBV2 and TRBJ1-1 for the parts outside the CDR3, the full variable domain is EPEVTQTPSHQVTQMGQEVILRCVPISNHLYFYWYRQILGQKVEFLVSFYNNEISEKSEIFDDQFSVERPDGSNFTLKIRSTKLEDSAMYFCASTQGLDTEAFFGQGTRLTVV.

The chain has TRBV7-2 and TRBJ2-3; D unclear. Germline lookup yields CDR1 SGHTA and CDR2 FQGNSA. V gave up 3 bases and J gave up 6 bases, with 4 bases separating them. CDR3 length: 11 amino acids. The CDR3 DNA reads TGTGCCAGCAGCTTCGAGGATACGCAGTATTTT. Its protein product is CASSFEDTQYF.

J is TRBJ1-5 and V is TRBV27; TRBD1 matches at 8 bases. In germline, CDR1 is MNHEY, CDR2 SMNVEV (reference sequence). V lost 4 bases, J lost 2 bases, and 4 bases stayed unmatched. The CDR3 is 15 residues long. CDR3 nucleotide sequence: TGTGCCAGCAGTTCGTTGGGACAGGGCAATCAGCCCCAGCATTTT. Residues: CASSSLGQGNQPQHF.

The V and J genes are TRBV11-2 and TRBJ2-2; 12 bases line up with TRBD1. CDR1 is SGHAT, CDR2 FQNNGV, per germline. Trimming removed 5 bases from V and 6 bases from J; junction bases left unmatched: 7. The CDR3 loop spans 16 amino acids. CDR3 in DNA: TGTGCCAGCAGCCCGCGGGGACAGGGGGCCTCCGGGGAGCTGTTTTTT. This translates into CASSPRGQGASGELFF.

The count of this clone is one. The chain has TRBV2 and TRBJ1-1; D is unresolved. V dropped 4 bases and J dropped 0 bases, with 12 bases sitting between them. Looked up from germline, CDR1 is SNHLY and CDR2 is FYNNEI. This CDR3 region has 15 residues. CDR3 residues: CASSGEQWMNTEAFF. The CDR3 DNA is TGTGCCAGCAGTGGAGAACAGTGGATGAACACTGAAGCTTTCTTT.

This chain uses TRBV9 with TRBJ1-6; the D is unclear. This CDR3 spans 14 amino acids. Germline V gene data show CDR1 as SGDLS and CDR2 as YYNGEE. The ends were cut back, 4 bases at V and 8 bases at J, with 13 bases in the middle. As DNA, the CDR3 is TGTGCCAGCAGCCCACAGAGTTATTATTCACCCCTCCACTTT. It codes for CASSPQSYYSPLHF.

The V gene is TRBV7-9, the J gene TRBJ1-1; no clear D gene. The germline CDR1 and CDR2 sequences are SEHNR and FQNEAQ (reference sequence). The ends were cut back, 5 bases at V and 8 bases at J, with 12 bases in the middle. The CDR3 has 12 residues. The CDR3 DNA reads as TGTGCCAGCAGCGGAGGGCTTAGCGAAGCTTTCTTT. It translates to CASSGGLSEAFF.

The CDR3 DNA is TGTGCCAGCAGCTTTTCTCCGGGAGTGGGAAATTCACCCCTCCACTTT. This sequence encodes CASSFSPGVGNSPLHF. V usage is TRBV7-8 and J usage is TRBJ1-6, with D unclear. Deletions cut 3 bases from V and 7 bases from J, with 16 bases between. The CDR3 loop spans 16 amino acids. From germline, CDR1 is SGHVS and CDR2 FQNEAQ.

The V call is TRBV19, the J call TRBJ2-3; 8 bases map to TRBD2. CDR1 and CDR2 (germline): LNHDA, SQIVND (reference sequence). J was trimmed by 2 bases and V by 6 bases; bases with no gene match: 10. There are 16 residues in the CDR3. CDR3 nucleotides: TGTGCCAGTAGGATCGGACTAGCCGATGACACAGATACGCAGTATTTT. It codes for CASRIGLADDTDTQYF. Based on the CDR3 plus reference TRBV19 and TRBJ2-3, the full variable domain is DGGITQSPKYLFRKEGQNVTLSCEQNLNHDAMYWYRQDPGQGLRLIYYSQIVNDFQKGDIAEGYSVSREKKESFPLTVTSAQKNPTAFYLCASRIGLADDTDTQYFGPGTRLTVL.

The J gene is TRBJ1-2, the V gene TRBV5-4; 7 positions match TRBD1. This CDR3 comprises 14 residues. Germline lookup yields CDR1 SGHNT and CDR2 YYREEE (reference sequence). The trim removed 4 bases at V and 6 bases at J, leaving 9 bases unmatched. CDR3 DNA sequence: TGTGCCAGCAGCCCACGAATAACAGGGGATGGCTACACCTTC. Translated: CASSPRITGDGYTF.

The chain has TRBV9 and TRBJ1-5; D is possibly TRBD1 (5 bases). V lost 4 bases and J 2 bases, leaving 13 bases between the germline ends. Germline loops: CDR1 SGDLS, CDR2 YYNGEE. This CDR3 region has 15 residues. The CDR3 spells CASSRDGGGNQPQHF. CDR3 bases: TGTGCCAGCAGCCGGGACGGGGGAGGCAATCAGCCCCAGCATTTT. Variable domain in full (rest from reference TRBV9 and TRBJ1-5): DSGVTQTPKHLITATGQRVTLRCSPRSGDLSVYWYQQSLDQGLQFLIQYYNGEERAKGNILERFSAQQFPDLHSELNLSSLELGDSALYFCASSRDGGGNQPQHFGDGTRLSIL.

The chain is built from TRBV29-1 and TRBJ2-1; D possibly corresponds to TRBD2 (5 bases). This CDR3 contains 13 residues. Germline CDR1 SQVTM, CDR2 ANQGSEA. Trimming shortened V by 6 bases and J by 1 base, and 10 bases separated the two germline ends. In DNA, the CDR3 is TGCAGCGTCGGGGTAGTGTCCTACAATGAGCAGTTCTTC. Protein product: CSVGVVSYNEQFF.

The rearrangement joins TRBV4-1 to TRBJ2-7; possibly TRBD1 for D (6 bases). This CDR3 is built from 15 residues. V shed 2 bases and J shed 2 bases, with 13 bases lying between them. CDR1 MGHRA and CDR2 YSYEKL come from the germline V gene. CDR3 DNA sequence: TGCGCCAGCAGCCAAAGGACAGAGAGAGCCTACGAGCAGTACTTC. This encodes CASSQRTERAYEQYF.

This chain joins TRBV6-6 and TRBJ1-5; D not resolved. The germline CDR1 and CDR2 sequences are MNHNY and SVGAGI (reference sequence). V was cut by 4 bases and J by 0 bases, with 7 bases left in between. The CDR3 is 14 residues long. CDR3 nucleotide sequence: TGTGCCAGCAGTTCCTCTAATAGCAATCAGCCCCAGCATTTT. Residues: CASSSSNSNQPQHF.

The CDR3 loop reads CASSLGLAHQETQYF. The CDR3 DNA reads as TGTGCCAGCAGCTTGGGACTAGCACACCAAGAGACCCAGTACTTC. The chain is built from TRBV5-6 and TRBJ2-5; 7 nucleotides agree with TRBD2. CDR3 size: 15 residues. Trimming at V came to 0 bases and at J to 0 bases, leaving 2 bases not matched to a gene. Germline V gene sequence: CDR1 SGHDT, CDR2 YYEEEE.

The chain recombines TRBV19 with TRBJ1-2, with 12 nucleotides matching TRBD1. The ends lost 5 bases at V and 2 bases at J; junction bases unmatched: 6. The length of the CDR3 is 16 residues. Germline assignment: CDR1 LNHDA and CDR2 SQIVND (reference sequence). The CDR3 protein is CASSFAGTGGNYGYTF. The CDR3 DNA reads TGTGCCAGTAGTTTCGCCGGGACAGGGGGCAACTATGGCTACACCTTC.

CDR3: CASSQDALAGYYEQYF. As DNA, the CDR3 is TGCGCCAGCAGCCAAGACGCACTAGCGGGGTACTACGAGCAGTACTTC. The gene calls are TRBV4-3 and TRBJ2-7; 10 bases line up with TRBD2. Germline-derived CDR1 and CDR2 are LGHNA and YSLEER. The length of the CDR3 is 16 residues. The J segment lost 3 bases and the V segment lost 0 bases, leaving 5 bases of the junction unmatched.

The CDR3 reads CASSQDRQPSGNTIYF. The CDR3 nucleotides are TGCGCCAGCAGCCAAGATAGACAGCCCTCTGGAAACACCATATATTTT. The gene calls are TRBV4-1 and TRBJ1-3; D possibly corresponds to TRBD1 (5 bases). The CDR3 has 16 residues. Trimming removed 0 bases from V and 0 bases from J, with 9 bases in between. From germline, CDR1 is MGHRA and CDR2 YSYEKL.

A single count supports this clone. The rearrangement uses TRBV4-2 and TRBJ2-5, with TRBD1 identical over 10 bases. From germline, CDR1 is LGHNA and CDR2 YNFKEQ. The CDR3 is 15 amino acids. The V gene end was trimmed by 3 bases and the J gene end by 2 bases; junction bases not matched to a gene: 3. CDR3 DNA sequence: TGTGCCAGCAGCCATCGGGACAGGGGACAAGAGACCCAGTACTTC. Encoded protein: CASSHRDRGQETQYF.

V usage is TRBV7-2 and J usage is TRBJ2-1, with 8 bases fitting TRBD1. V was clipped by 5 bases and J by 7 bases; unmatched bases: 10. Per the germline V gene, CDR1 is SGHTA and CDR2 is FQGNSA. The CDR3 covers 15 residues. The CDR3 region has the DNA TGTGCCAGCAGCGCGTCGCAGGGGGCTAGAAATGAGCAGTTCTTC. Translating it yields CASSASQGARNEQFF.